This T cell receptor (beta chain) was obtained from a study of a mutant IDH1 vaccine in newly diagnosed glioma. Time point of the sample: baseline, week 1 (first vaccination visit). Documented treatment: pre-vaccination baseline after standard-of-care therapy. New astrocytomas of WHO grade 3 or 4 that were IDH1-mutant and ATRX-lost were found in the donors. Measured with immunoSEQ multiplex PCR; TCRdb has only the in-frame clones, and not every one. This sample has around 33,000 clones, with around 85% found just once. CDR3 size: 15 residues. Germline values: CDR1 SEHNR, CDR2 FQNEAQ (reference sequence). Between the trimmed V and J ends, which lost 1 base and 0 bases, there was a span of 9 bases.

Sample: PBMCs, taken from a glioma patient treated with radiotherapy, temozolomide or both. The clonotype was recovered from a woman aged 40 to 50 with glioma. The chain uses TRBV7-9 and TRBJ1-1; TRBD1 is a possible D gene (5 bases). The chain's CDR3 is CASSLDPDMNTEAFF. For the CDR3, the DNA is TGTGCCAGCAGCTTAGATCCGGACATGAACACTGAAGCTTTCTTT.